Each of the 24 T cell receptor beta chains below was sequenced from the same sample in a study of T-cell memory formation after mild COVID-19. TCRdb re-called the 5' RACE reads with MiXCR, one entry per CDR3 protein. The sample carries 30,000 or so distinct CDR3 sequences, roughly 21% recorded once. The source material was PBMCs or a T cell subset sorted from them (not recorded which). The receptors were sampled from an adult who had mild COVID-19 (a few samples of this study predate the infection). Cell type and time point are not known.

This clonotype occurred many times. The chain is built from TRBV7-8 and TRBJ1-1, with D possibly TRBD1 on 5 matching bases. This CDR3 has 15 amino acids. From germline, CDR1 is SGHVS and CDR2 FQNEAQ. With 1 base removed from V and 3 bases from J, the gap between germline ends came to 12 bases. CDR3 region: CASSLGRGGDTEAFF. The CDR3 nucleotides read TGTGCCAGCAGCTTAGGACGGGGGGGGGACACTGAAGCTTTCTTT.

The J gene is TRBJ1-1, the V gene TRBV9; no clear D. Deletions cut 0 bases from V and 0 bases from J, with 9 bases between. The CDR3 runs 15 residues. CDR1 and CDR2 (germline): SGDLS, YYNGEE. The CDR3 sequence is CASSVDGPMNTEAFF. CDR3 DNA sequence: TGTGCCAGCAGCGTAGACGGCCCCATGAACACTGAAGCTTTCTTT.

This clonotype was seen many times. The chain couples TRBV6-4 to TRBJ2-2; the D is unclear. V gave up 3 bases and J gave up 3 bases, with 5 bases separating them. Germline CDR1 and CDR2: MRHNA and SNTAGT. The CDR3 consists of 13 residues. CDR3 sequence reads: CASSEGYTGELFF. For the CDR3, the DNA is TGTGCCAGCAGTGAAGGTTACACCGGGGAGCTGTTTTTT.

The V and J genes are TRBV7-6 and TRBJ1-1; D remains unclear. Germline V gene sequence: CDR1 SGHVS, CDR2 FNYEAQ. V was trimmed by 4 bases and J by 4 bases, leaving 4 bases between them. CDR3 length: 11 amino acids. The CDR3 nucleotides read TGTGCCAGCAGCTCAAGCACTGAAGCTTTCTTT. Protein product: CASSSSTEAFF. The variable domain in full, completed from reference TRBV7-6 and TRBJ1-1, reads GAGVSQSPRYKVTKRGQDVALRCDPISGHVSLYWYRQALGQGPEFLTYFNYEAQQDKSGLPNDRFSAERPEGSISTLTIQRTEQRDSAMYRCASSSSTEAFFGQGTRLTVV.

This clonotype was recorded many times. The V gene is TRBV7-8, the J gene TRBJ1-1; no reliable D call. Trimming cost V 1 base and J 3 bases, with 9 bases left between them. CDR1 and CDR2 (germline): SGHVS, FQNEAQ. The CDR3 is 14 amino acids. CDR3 nucleotide sequence: TGTGCCAGCAGCTTAGGGACGAGGGACACTGAAGCTTTCTTT. Its translation: CASSLGTRDTEAFF.

In its sample, this clonotype was seen many times. The chain employs TRBV18 and TRBJ2-7; no clear D gene. Germline loops: CDR1 KGHSH, CDR2 LQKENI. The CDR3 is made up of 12 amino acids. Trimming left V 3 bases short and J 1 base short, with 4 bases between. The chain's CDR3 is CASSPNSYEQYF. The CDR3 DNA reads as TGTGCCAGCTCACCCAATTCCTACGAGCAGTACTTC.

In this sample, this clonotype turned up a few times. V and J are TRBV24-1 and TRBJ2-1, with TRBD2 matching over 9 bases. CDR1 and CDR2 from the germline V gene are KGHDR and SFDVKD. The ends lost 9 bases at V and 0 bases at J; junction bases unmatched: 2. The CDR3 is 14 amino acids. CDR3 DNA sequence: TGTGCCACCGCGGGAGGGATCTCCTACAATGAGCAGTTCTTC. Residues: CATAGGISYNEQFF.

At least ten counts were recorded for this clonotype. The V gene is TRBV6-5, the J gene TRBJ2-7; either TRBD1 or TRBD2 may supply D (5 bases each). Trimming stripped 4 bases from V and 6 bases from J, with 10 bases between. The CDR3 contains 12 residues. Germline CDR1 MNHEY, CDR2 SVGAGI. The CDR3 DNA reads TGTGCCAGCAGTTGGGGGTCAGGCGAGCAGTACTTC. Its protein is CASSWGSGEQYF.

This chain links TRBV15 with TRBJ2-1, with a tentative D call TRBD2 (6 bases). Germline V gene lookup returns CDR1 LNHNV and CDR2 YYDKDF (reference sequence). V was pared by 5 bases and J by 2 bases, with 13 bases between. The CDR3 is 15 amino acids. The CDR3 sequence is CATSAGTRAYNEQFF. The CDR3 DNA is TGTGCCACCAGCGCCGGGACTCGTGCCTACAATGAGCAGTTCTTC.

This clonotype was counted a few times. The V and J genes are TRBV5-4 and TRBJ1-6; a possible D gene is TRBD1 (6 bases). Trimming pared 1 base from V and 10 bases from J, leaving 12 bases between. From germline, CDR1 is SGHNT and CDR2 YYREEE (reference sequence). The CDR3 is made up of 14 amino acids. Here the CDR3 DNA reads TGTGCCAGCAGCTTGTCGGGGGGCCACTCACCCCTCCACTTT. It codes for CASSLSGGHSPLHF. Supplemented by reference TRBV5-4 and TRBJ1-6, the full variable domain reads ETGVTQSPTHLIKTRGQQVTLRCSSQSGHNTVSWYQQALGQGPQFIFQYYREEENGRGNFPPRFSGLQFPNYSSELNVNALELDDSALYLCASSLSGGHSPLHFGNGTRLTVT.

This clonotype was found many times. The chain is built from TRBV18 and TRBJ1-2; no reliable D call. This CDR3 has 12 amino acids. The V gene's germline CDR1 is KGHSH and CDR2 LQKENI. Trimming took off 1 base at V and 8 bases at J, with 8 bases between the two ends. Here the CDR3 reads CASSPHSFGYTF. The CDR3 DNA follows: TGTGCCAGCTCACCACACTCCTTCGGCTACACCTTC.

This clonotype was counted many times. The chain is built from TRBV5-1 and TRBJ2-1; 8 bases are a match to TRBD2. The V gene's germline CDR1 is SGHRS and CDR2 YFSETQ. The trim removed 2 bases at V and 4 bases at J, leaving 8 bases unmatched. The CDR3 consists of 16 residues. CDR3 protein: CASSFGIRGGYNEQFF. The CDR3 nucleotides read TGCGCCAGCAGCTTTGGAATCCGGGGGGGTTACAATGAGCAGTTCTTC.

The chain links TRBV6-6 to TRBJ2-2; 7 nucleotides agree with TRBD1. Germline CDR1 MNHNY, CDR2 SVGAGI (reference sequence). The junction had 12 bases not matched to a gene; V was cut back by 5 bases and J by 6 bases. The CDR3 has 16 residues. CDR3 in amino acids: CASSPRQGEGAGELFF. DNA of the CDR3: TGTGCCAGCAGTCCCCGACAGGGAGAAGGCGCCGGGGAGCTGTTTTTT.

In this sample, this clonotype turned up many times. This sequence joins TRBV20-1 and TRBJ2-1, with 11 bases lining up with TRBD2. The V gene end was trimmed by 6 bases and the J gene end by 9 bases; junction bases not matched to a gene: 10. In germline, CDR1 is DFQATT, CDR2 SNEGSKA (reference sequence). This CDR3 has 14 amino acids. The CDR3 bases are TGCAGTGCAACATTGACTAGCGGGGAAAGTGAGCAGTTCTTC. Amino acids: CSATLTSGESEQFF.

This chain connects TRBV7-9 to TRBJ1-4, with a tentative D call TRBD1 (5 bases). The V end was cut by 5 bases, the J end by 1 base, with 14 bases between. The germline V gene has CDR1 SEHNR and CDR2 FQNEAQ (reference sequence). The CDR3 is 16 amino acids. The CDR3 reads CASSPPLQGTNEKLFF. The CDR3 DNA follows: TGTGCCAGCAGCCCCCCACTTCAGGGAACTAATGAAAAACTGTTTTTT.

This clonotype has ten or more counts. This CDR3 reads CASSLGRHYGYTF. CDR3 nucleotides: TGTGCCAGCAGCCTAGGGAGACACTATGGCTACACCTTC. The chain has TRBV7-2 and TRBJ1-2; D unclear. The germline V gene has CDR1 SGHTA and CDR2 FQGNSA. The CDR3 sequence is 13 residues long. V lost 5 bases to trimming and J lost 3 bases, with 10 bases between them.

This clonotype was counted at least ten times. The genes are TRBV4-3 and TRBJ2-5, with D maybe TRBD2 (5 bases). Germline CDR1 reads LGHNA; CDR2 reads YSLEER. Trimming cost V 4 bases and J 3 bases, with 12 bases left between them. The CDR3 is made up of 14 amino acids. The CDR3 region is CASSLGPAEETQYF. In DNA form, the CDR3 reads TGCGCCAGCAGCCTAGGCCCAGCGGAAGAGACCCAGTACTTC.

This clonotype came up once. The rearrangement uses TRBV3-1 and TRBJ2-7; 10 bases are a match to TRBD1. Germline CDR1 and CDR2: LGHDT and YNNKEL (reference sequence). With 7 bases clipped from V and 3 bases from J, the junction kept 6 bases outside the gene matches. The CDR3 loop spans 14 amino acids. The CDR3 is CASTSGTGDYEQYF. For the CDR3, the DNA is TGTGCCAGCACCTCCGGGACAGGGGACTACGAGCAGTACTTC.

The chain combines TRBV2 with TRBJ2-7; unclear D gene. V dropped 3 bases and J dropped 2 bases, with 11 bases sitting between them. Germline V gives CDR1 SNHLY, CDR2 FYNNEI. The CDR3 is 14 amino acids. DNA for the CDR3: TGTGCCAGCAGTGATCCTCGGAACCCCTACGAGCAGTACGTC. Encoded protein: CASSDPRNPYEQYV.

Ten or more counts support this clonotype. The chain is built from TRBV6-7 and TRBJ2-1, with D perhaps matching TRBD1 (6 bases). TRBV6-7 is flagged as an ORF with uncertain function. V was trimmed by 2 bases and J by 2 bases, leaving 13 bases between them. This CDR3 comprises 16 residues. The CDR3 here is CASSYGGQVPYNEQFF. The DNA for the CDR3 is TGTGCCAGCAGTTACGGGGGCCAGGTGCCCTACAATGAGCAGTTCTTC.

This clonotype is termed medium-sized. The chain recombines TRBV12-3 or TRBV12-4 with TRBJ2-3, with D unclear. The V end lost 2 bases, the J end lost 10 bases, and 10 bases lay between the germline ends. The CDR3 is 12 residues long. The CDR3 loop reads CASSLRNTAQYF. The CDR3 DNA sequence: TGTGCCAGCAGTTTACGGAATACGGCGCAGTATTTT.

The table lists this clonotype with many counts. The chain links TRBV5-8 to TRBJ2-1, with a weak D call TRBD2 (5 bases). The germline V gene has CDR1 SGHTS and CDR2 YDEGEE. The V gene lost 4 bases and the J gene lost 9 bases, with 11 bases spanning the gap. The CDR3 has 12 amino acids. The CDR3 nucleotides are TGTGCCAGCAGCGCAATAGAGGGTGAGCAGTTCTTC. Translating gives CASSAIEGEQFF. The full variable domain, with the rest looked up from reference TRBV5-8 and TRBJ2-1, is EAGVTQSPTHLIKTRGQQATLRCSPISGHTSVYWYQQALGLGLQFLLWYDEGEERNRGNFPPRFSGRQFPNYSSELNVNALELEDSALYLCASSAIEGEQFFGPGTRLTVL.

This clonotype was found many times. This chain joins TRBV5-1 and TRBJ2-3; D gene uncertain. The length of the CDR3 is 15 residues. Trimming left V 1 base short and J 2 bases short, with 11 bases between. Germline V gene sequence: CDR1 SGHRS, CDR2 YFSETQ. The CDR3 loop is CASSLQGPSTDTQYF. For the CDR3, the DNA is TGCGCCAGCAGCTTGCAAGGGCCCTCCACAGATACGCAGTATTTT.

Ten or more counts support this clonotype. The CDR3 region is CASSLAGVTEAFF. The CDR3 DNA follows: TGTGCCAGCAGCTTAGCGGGGGTGACTGAAGCTTTCTTT. The chain uses TRBV7-2 and TRBJ1-1; a weak D match, TRBD1 (5 bases). Trimming left V 0 bases short and J 5 bases short, with 7 bases between. This CDR3 contains 13 residues. Germline V gene data show CDR1 as SGHTA and CDR2 as FQGNSA.